This is a list of T cell receptor beta chains from one sample in a study of blood T cell repertoires in COVID-19. The protocol was immunoSEQ multiplex PCR, while the TCRdb copy is restricted to in-frame clones and leaves out a portion. The sample includes over 200,000 clones, around 75% of them seen just once. Sequencing was performed on peripheral blood. These receptors all stem from a human donor in a cohort sampled during active COVID-19. The CDR3 runs from the conserved cysteine through the conserved F or W. The D gene is left open where the match is weak. Some rows mark clone size as missing; the rest say once, few, many or name a class of expanded clone.

TRBJ1-1 | TRBV9 | - | - | 15 | CASSVGGGASTEAFF | TGTGCCAGCAGCGTAGGAGGGGGGGCTAGCACTGAAGCTTTCTTT
TRBJ1-1 | TRBV18 | TRBD1 | - | 17 | CASSPSQGGATLAEAFF | TGTGCCAGCTCACCCTCCCAGGGGGGCGCGACGTTGGCTGAAGCTTTCTTT
TRBJ2-1 | TRBV6-6 | - | - | 14 | CASSYSMAPHEQFF | TGTGCCAGCAGTTACTCGATGGCCCCCCATGAGCAGTTCTTC
TRBJ1-1 | TRBV19 | - | - | 14 | CASSKGLKNTEAFF | TGTGCCAGTAGTAAAGGACTGAAGAACACTGAAGCTTTCTTT
TRBJ2-1 | TRBV28 | TRBD2 | - | 13 | CASRTSEENEQFF | TGTGCCAGCCGGACTAGCGAAGAGAATGAGCAGTTCTTC
TRBJ2-1 | TRBV5-5 | - | - | 12 | CASSFLIDEQFF | TGTGCCAGCAGCTTTTTAATCGATGAGCAGTTCTTC
TRBJ1-2 | TRBV25-1 | - | - | 13 | CASSEAGKNGYTF | TGTGCCAGCAGTGAAGCAGGGAAGAATGGCTACACCTTC
TRBJ1-5 | TRBV12-3/TRBV12-4 | - | - | 13 | CASSVLTDQPQHF | TGTGCCAGCAGTGTGTTGACAGATCAGCCCCAGCATTTT
TRBJ2-7 | TRBV6-1 | TRBD2 | - | 13 | CASSDGRAYEQYF | TGTGCCAGCAGTGACGGGAGGGCCTACGAGCAGTACTTC
TRBJ2-1 | TRBV11-1 | TRBD2 | - | 12 | CASSSGLPEQFF | TGTGCCAGCAGCTCGGGACTACCGGAGCAGTTCTTC
TRBJ1-1 | TRBV5-1 | TRBD1 | once | 15 | CASSSTGARNTEAFF | TGCGCCAGCAGCTCGACAGGGGCAAGGAACACTGAAGCTTTCTTT
TRBJ1-3 | TRBV4-2 | TRBD1 | few | 17 | CASSQPRTGGLGNTIYF | TGTGCCAGCAGCCAACCGCGGACAGGGGGCTTGGGAAACACCATATATTTT
TRBJ2-5 | TRBV7-2 | TRBD1 | - | 13 | CASSWDRSETQYF | TGTGCCAGCAGCTGGGACAGGTCAGAGACCCAGTACTTC
TRBJ2-5 | TRBV5-4 | TRBD2 | - | 14 | CASRTPGLEETQYF | TGTGCCAGCAGGACACCGGGACTAGAAGAGACCCAGTACTTC
TRBJ2-2 | TRBV5-4 | TRBD2 | - | 16 | CASSLGSGRALGELFF | TGTGCCAGCAGCTTGGGAAGCGGGAGGGCCCTCGGGGAGCTGTTTTTT
TRBJ2-7 | TRBV5-6 | TRBD1 | - | 13 | CASSYDRGKEQYF | TGTGCCAGCAGCTACGACAGGGGAAAAGAGCAGTACTTC
TRBJ2-4 | TRBV13 | TRBD2 | - | 16 | CASSFRTSTGKNIQYF | TGTGCCAGCAGCTTCCGGACTAGTACGGGCAAAAACATTCAGTACTTC
TRBJ2-1 | TRBV28 | - | - | 15 | CASSITGTAHREQFF | TGTGCCAGCAGTATCACGGGAACAGCCCATCGTGAGCAGTTCTTC
TRBJ2-6 | TRBV15 | - | - | 14 | CATSRGGTGNVLTF | TGTGCCACCAGCAGAGGCGGGACGGGCAACGTCCTGACTTTC
TRBJ2-3 | TRBV10-3 | - | - | 14 | CAISESGEADTQYF | TGTGCCATCAGTGAGTCGGGGGAGGCAGATACGCAGTATTTT
TRBJ2-6 | TRBV11-2 | - | - | 15 | CASSPGKSGANVLTF | TGTGCCAGCAGCCCCGGGAAATCTGGGGCCAACGTCCTGACTTTC
TRBJ1-1 | TRBV10-3 | TRBD1 | - | 18 | CAISEPGDRESGNTEAFF | TGTGCCATCAGTGAGCCCGGGGACAGGGAGAGTGGGAACACTGAAGCTTTCTTT
TRBJ1-2 | TRBV5-1 | TRBD1 | - | 15 | CASSTGQADLYGYTF | TGCGCCAGCAGCACGGGACAGGCGGACCTCTATGGCTACACCTTC
TRBJ1-5 | TRBV19 | TRBD1 | few | 14 | CASSTGQGMGPQHF | TGTGCCAGTAGCACTGGACAGGGGATGGGACCCCAGCATTTT
TRBJ2-1 | TRBV3-1/TRBV3-2 | TRBD2 | - | 17 | CASSQDGRVFSYNEQFF | TGTGCCAGCAGCCAAGATGGGAGGGTATTTTCCTACAATGAGCAGTTCTTC
TRBJ1-5 | TRBV7-2 | - | - | 17 | CASSATGTPYSNQPQHF | TGTGCCAGCAGCGCCACCGGGACACCTTATAGCAATCAGCCCCAGCATTTT
TRBJ1-2 | TRBV28 | - | - | 12 | CATLGKPGSYTF | TGTGCCACCCTTGGGAAACCGGGGAGCTACACCTTC